Listed below are T cell receptor beta chains from one sample, sequenced in a study of early T cells in non-severe SARS-CoV-2 infection. TCRdb itself ran the 5' RACE reads through MiXCR, one entry per CDR3 protein. The sample contains just over 80,000 distinct CDR3 sequences, roughly 15% of which appear only once. Sequenced: whole blood. The receptors come from an adult who was a healthcare worker with PCR-confirmed SARS-CoV-2 infection or an uninfected control (not recorded which). Both conserved end residues are part of each CDR3. A D gene is named only where the DNA matches it firmly. Rows may omit the clone size; those that give it use once, few, many or a size class.

clone_size: few; v_call: TRBV25-1; j_call: TRBJ1-1; d_call: TRBD1; cdr3_nt: TGTGCCAGCAGTGGGACAGGGACTGAAGCTTTCTTT; cdr3_aa: CASSGTGTEAFF
clone_size: few; v_call: TRBV4-1; j_call: TRBJ2-7; d_call: TRBD2; cdr3_nt: TGCGCCAGCAGCCAAACTACGGGGGGGCTTTCCTACGAGCAGTACTTC; cdr3_aa: CASSQTTGGLSYEQYF
clone_size: .; v_call: TRBV27; j_call: TRBJ1-1; d_call: TRBD1; cdr3_nt: TGTGCCAGCAGTTTTCCAGACAGGGTGACTGAAGCTTTCTTT; cdr3_aa: CASSFPDRVTEAFF
clone_size: many; v_call: TRBV12-3/TRBV12-4; j_call: TRBJ2-3; d_call: .; cdr3_nt: TGTGCCAGCAGTTTGGCCCCATGGGGGGTCGTAGATACGCAGTATTTT; cdr3_aa: CASSLAPWGVVDTQYF
clone_size: few; v_call: TRBV6-6; j_call: TRBJ1-5; d_call: .; cdr3_nt: TGTGCCAGCAGTTCGGAAGCTCTTCAACCGTATAGCAATCAGCCCCAGCATTTT; cdr3_aa: CASSSEALQPYSNQPQHF
clone_size: many; v_call: TRBV12-3/TRBV12-4; j_call: TRBJ1-3; d_call: .; cdr3_nt: TGTGCCAGCAGGGCACAGGGAAATCGTGGAAACACCATATATTTT; cdr3_aa: CASRAQGNRGNTIYF
clone_size: many; v_call: TRBV6-2/TRBV6-3; j_call: TRBJ2-1; d_call: .; cdr3_nt: TGTGCCAGCAGTCTATCCTGGAGCCTGAACAATGAGCAGTTCTTC; cdr3_aa: CASSLSWSLNNEQFF
clone_size: few; v_call: TRBV7-9; j_call: TRBJ1-5; d_call: .; cdr3_nt: TGTGCCAGCAGCTTAGCACAGATTGGTCAGCCCCAGCATTTT; cdr3_aa: CASSLAQIGQPQHF
clone_size: few; v_call: TRBV20-1; j_call: TRBJ2-1; d_call: TRBD2; cdr3_nt: TGCAGTGCTAGAGGGGCCAGCGGGGGCCACAATGAGCAGTTCTTC; cdr3_aa: CSARGASGGHNEQFF
clone_size: .; v_call: TRBV29-1; j_call: TRBJ1-1; d_call: .; cdr3_nt: TGCAGCGTTGCGGGGACCTCGGGCACTGAAGCTTTCTTT; cdr3_aa: CSVAGTSGTEAFF
clone_size: many; v_call: TRBV5-1; j_call: TRBJ2-7; d_call: TRBD1; cdr3_nt: TGCGCCAGCAGCTTGGAGGGACAGGGACACAACAACGAGCAGTACTTC; cdr3_aa: CASSLEGQGHNNEQYF
clone_size: few; v_call: TRBV6-5; j_call: TRBJ2-7; d_call: .; cdr3_nt: TGTGCCAGCAGGCGGGACCGCAAATCCCACGAGCAGTACTTC; cdr3_aa: CASRRDRKSHEQYF
clone_size: few; v_call: TRBV6-6; j_call: TRBJ2-3; d_call: TRBD2; cdr3_nt: TGTGCCAGCAGTTACTTCGGGACTAGCGGAATCACAGATACGCAGTATTTT; cdr3_aa: CASSYFGTSGITDTQYF
clone_size: few; v_call: TRBV5-6; j_call: TRBJ2-7; d_call: TRBD2; cdr3_nt: TGTGCCAGCAGCTTGGGGACTAGCGGTCCCTACGAGCAGTACTTC; cdr3_aa: CASSLGTSGPYEQYF
clone_size: many; v_call: TRBV20-1; j_call: TRBJ2-3; d_call: TRBD2; cdr3_nt: TGCAGTGCCCGCCGCCGTCTAGCGGGGGGTCCAGATACGCAGTATTTT; cdr3_aa: CSARRRLAGGPDTQYF
clone_size: once; v_call: TRBV20-1; j_call: TRBJ1-4; d_call: .; cdr3_nt: TGCAGTGCTAGAGATCCCAGACAGGCAACTAATGAAAAACTGTTTTTT; cdr3_aa: CSARDPRQATNEKLFF
clone_size: .; v_call: TRBV7-9; j_call: TRBJ1-2; d_call: TRBD1; cdr3_nt: TGTGCCAGCAGCTATACCCGGGACAGGAACCATGGCTACACCTTC; cdr3_aa: CASSYTRDRNHGYTF
clone_size: few; v_call: TRBV29-1; j_call: TRBJ2-2; d_call: .; cdr3_nt: TGCAGCGTTGACCTACCGGGGGGCCCCACCGGGGAGCTGTTTTTT; cdr3_aa: CSVDLPGGPTGELFF
clone_size: many; v_call: TRBV4-1; j_call: TRBJ2-2; d_call: TRBD2; cdr3_nt: TGCGCCAGCAGCCAAGGCGGAAGCGGGGACGCGAACACCGGGGAGCTGTTTTTT; cdr3_aa: CASSQGGSGDANTGELFF
clone_size: .; v_call: TRBV7-9; j_call: TRBJ2-2; d_call: TRBD2; cdr3_nt: TGTGCCAGCGCCCGGCGGGGGGATCCGAACACCGGGGAGCTGTTTTTT; cdr3_aa: CASARRGDPNTGELFF
clone_size: many; v_call: TRBV9; j_call: TRBJ2-5; d_call: .; cdr3_nt: TGTGCCAGCGGGACTTTTCCACAGGGGACCCAGTACTTC; cdr3_aa: CASGTFPQGTQYF
clone_size: few; v_call: TRBV2; j_call: TRBJ1-3; d_call: .; cdr3_nt: TGTGCCAGCAGTGAAGCGCTTGGGACGGTCTCTGGAAACACCATATATTTT; cdr3_aa: CASSEALGTVSGNTIYF
clone_size: many; v_call: TRBV4-3; j_call: TRBJ1-2; d_call: .; cdr3_nt: TGCGCCAGCAGCCAAGACCTAACAGGAAATAACTATGGCTACACCTTC; cdr3_aa: CASSQDLTGNNYGYTF
clone_size: few; v_call: TRBV20-1; j_call: TRBJ2-7; d_call: .; cdr3_nt: TGCAGTGCCGAACCGGGCTCCTACGAGCAGTACTTC; cdr3_aa: CSAEPGSYEQYF
clone_size: many; v_call: TRBV5-1; j_call: TRBJ2-2; d_call: TRBD1; cdr3_nt: TGCGCCAGCAGCCCGGACAGGGTGGTCACCGGGGAGCTGTTTTTT; cdr3_aa: CASSPDRVVTGELFF
clone_size: few; v_call: TRBV12-3/TRBV12-4; j_call: TRBJ2-5; d_call: .; cdr3_nt: TGTGCCAGCAGTCGGGGGGCTAGCGGAGAGACCCAGTACTTC; cdr3_aa: CASSRGASGETQYF
clone_size: .; v_call: TRBV12-3/TRBV12-4; j_call: TRBJ2-3; d_call: TRBD2; cdr3_nt: TGTGCCAGCAGTTTACGGGCGGGGGGGCCTACAGATACGCAGTATTTT; cdr3_aa: CASSLRAGGPTDTQYF
clone_size: .; v_call: TRBV7-9; j_call: TRBJ2-2; d_call: TRBD1; cdr3_nt: TGTGCCAGCAGCCCCCGGGACAGGGACACCGGGGAGCTGTTTTTT; cdr3_aa: CASSPRDRDTGELFF
clone_size: few; v_call: TRBV6-1; j_call: TRBJ2-2; d_call: TRBD1; cdr3_nt: TGTGCCAGCAGCGTCGGACAGGTCCTCGGGGAGCTGTTTTTT; cdr3_aa: CASSVGQVLGELFF
clone_size: few; v_call: TRBV3-1; j_call: TRBJ2-1; d_call: .; cdr3_nt: TGTGCCAGCAGCCAAGAGGGGGGGGCGGTTTTTGAGCAGTTCTTC; cdr3_aa: CASSQEGGAVFEQFF
clone_size: .; v_call: TRBV6-2/TRBV6-3; j_call: TRBJ2-6; d_call: .; cdr3_nt: TGTGCCAGCAGTTACGATTGGGACTCTGGGGCCAACGTCCTGACTTTC; cdr3_aa: CASSYDWDSGANVLTF
clone_size: few; v_call: TRBV19; j_call: TRBJ2-7; d_call: .; cdr3_nt: TGTGCCAGTAGAAGAGCCGGTCAACCCTACAACGAGCAGTACTTC; cdr3_aa: CASRRAGQPYNEQYF